The clone carrying this T cell receptor beta chain was seen ten or more times. Its cognate antigen is unknown. The length of the CDR3 is 15 residues. V dropped 4 bases and J dropped 0 bases, with 13 bases sitting between them. Germline V CDR1 and CDR2: SGHRS, YFSETQ. This entry is derived from a study of identical twins. Study observations and caveats: Insertions ran lower in abundant cord blood beta clonotypes, though not in memory repertoires. Twins' surplus sharing was weaker for beta out-of-frame sequences.

TCRdb re-called the 5' RACE reads through MiXCR, storing one row per CDR3 protein. The sample has 200,000 to 250,000 distinct CDR3 sequences; 6.5% to 9% are singletons. This same sample was also part of a study on yellow fever vaccine responses in identical twins. Per that study: Twins' vaccine T cell response reportedly seemed partly convergent, partly personalized.

This rearrangement joins TRBV5-1 to TRBJ1-1, with a tentative D call TRBD1 (5 bases). This sequence was found in a woman aged 18-29 years in good health. What was sequenced was CD8+ T cells sorted from blood. The DNA for the CDR3 is TGCGCCAGCAGCCGGCGGGGGGAGGTGAACACTGAAGCTTTCTTT. It encodes CASSRRGEVNTEAFF.